This T cell receptor (beta chain) was sequenced for a study of blood T cells in healthy people across ages. Overall study context: Researchers report that template switching captured about one barcoded beta molecule per two T cells. Study results and caveats: Naive T cell percentage by flow cytometry tracked strongly with beta diversity. Diversity was higher, and naive CD4+ cells more numerous, in long-lived donors than in aged donors.

Trimming removed 4 bases at V and 7 bases at J, with 20 bases between. This CDR3 is 16 amino acids long. Germline assignment: CDR1 MNHNS and CDR2 SASEGT. A note on this clonotype: Antigen unknown.

Investigators took 8 to 10 milliliters of peripheral blood from every donor. A sample-barcoded 5' primer and a J-beta primer mix were used in a second PCR of roughly 6 to 12 cycles. TCRdb re-called the 5' RACE reads through MiXCR, storing one row per CDR3 protein. The repertoire has some 1.6 million distinct CDR3 sequences, 30% to 40% of them found once; the top ten carry 11%. Sequenced input: blood. The sequence was obtained from a woman younger than 45 in good health. The chain carries TRBV6-1 and TRBJ2-1; no clear D. This CDR3 reads CASSAYTRPSGNEQFF. In DNA, the CDR3 is TGTGCCAGCAGTGCCTACACCCGACCCTCTGGGAATGAGCAGTTCTTC.